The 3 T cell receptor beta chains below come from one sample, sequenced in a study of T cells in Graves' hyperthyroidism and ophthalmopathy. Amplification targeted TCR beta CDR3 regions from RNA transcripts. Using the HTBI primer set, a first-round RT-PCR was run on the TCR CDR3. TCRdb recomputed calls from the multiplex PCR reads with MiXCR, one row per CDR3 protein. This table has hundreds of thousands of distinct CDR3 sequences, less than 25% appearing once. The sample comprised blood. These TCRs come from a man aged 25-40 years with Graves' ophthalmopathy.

This CDR3 is CASSQGFQSIGPYF. As DNA, the CDR3 is TGTGCCAGCAGCCAAGGGTTCCAGAGCATAGGCCCCTACTTC. The rearrangement links TRBV3-1 to TRBJ2-5; D not certain. From germline, CDR1 is LGHDT and CDR2 YNNKEL (reference sequence). CDR3 length equals 14 residues. V was pared by 1 base and J by 14 bases, with 20 bases between.

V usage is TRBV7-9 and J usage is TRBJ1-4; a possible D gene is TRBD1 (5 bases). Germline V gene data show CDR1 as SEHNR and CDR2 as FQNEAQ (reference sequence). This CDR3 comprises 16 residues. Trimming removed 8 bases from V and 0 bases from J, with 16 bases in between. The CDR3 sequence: CASALQGGSTNEKLFF. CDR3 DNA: TGTGCCAGCGCACTGCAGGGAGGCTCAACTAATGAAAAACTGTTTTTT.

The CDR3 here is CATSGTSQETQYF. The CDR3 nucleotides are TGTGCCACTAGCGGGACAAGCCAAGAGACCCAGTACTTC. V and J are TRBV10-3 and TRBJ2-5; 9 nucleotides align to TRBD2. Germline V gives CDR1 ENHRY, CDR2 SYGVKD. The length of the CDR3 is 13 residues. With 10 bases clipped from V and 1 base from J, the junction kept 4 bases outside the gene matches.